This T cell receptor (beta chain) was obtained from a study of blood T cell repertoires in COVID-19. The CDR3 loop spans 14 amino acids. Trimming removed 2 bases at V and 3 bases at J, with 8 bases between. CDR1 and CDR2 (germline): MNHNS, SASEGT. Some clones are missing from TCRdb's copy, which holds only in-frame ones; the method was immunoSEQ multiplex PCR. The table shows some 220,000 clones, with approximately 85% occurring only once. Material: peripheral blood. This chain connects TRBV6-1 to TRBJ1-5; no clear D gene. The clonotype originates from a woman in her seventies with COVID-19, enrolled during active disease. In DNA form, the CDR3 reads TGTGCCAGCAGTGAAAGTGGCCTCAATCAGCCCCAGCATTTT. Protein sequence: CASSESGLNQPQHF.